These 7 T cell receptor beta chains were all obtained from the same sample, sequenced in a study of response to subunit inactivated influenza vaccine. Each CDR3 protein is one row after TCRdb ran MiXCR on the RT-PCR reads. The sample lists 650,000 to 800,000 distinct CDR3 sequences; approximately 15% were seen once. The specimen comprised PBMCs from blood, sampled around 14 days before vaccination. All receptors come from a man in his fifties or sixties who received an inactivated influenza vaccine.

This clonotype was counted ten times or more. The chain employs TRBV20-1 and TRBJ2-7; 11 positions match TRBD2. V lost 6 bases to trimming and J lost 6 bases; unmatched junction nucleotides: 16. The CDR3 loop spans 16 amino acids. The V gene's germline CDR1 is DFQATT and CDR2 SNEGSKA (reference sequence). CDR3 amino acids: CSARKLAGAYMGEQYF. Here the CDR3 DNA reads TGCAGTGCGCGTAAACTAGCGGGAGCGTATATGGGCGAGCAGTACTTC.

This clonotype was picked up many times. The gene calls are TRBV2 and TRBJ1-1; D is unclear. Trimming pared 5 bases from V and 7 bases from J, leaving 14 bases between. CDR3 length: 13 amino acids. Germline V gene sequence: CDR1 SNHLY, CDR2 FYNNEI. The CDR3 loop is CASSYDMSNEAFF. CDR3 DNA sequence: TGTGCCAGCAGTTATGACATGAGCAATGAAGCTTTCTTT.

The chain recombines TRBV12-3 or TRBV12-4 with TRBJ2-7; 10 bases match TRBD2. The CDR3 runs 16 residues. The V segment lost 5 bases and the J segment 0 bases; nucleotides outside the gene matches: 7. CDR3 sequence: CASSLLAGERSYEQYF. The CDR3 DNA sequence: TGTGCCAGCAGTCTCCTAGCGGGGGAACGCTCCTACGAGCAGTACTTC.

This clonotype was seen a few times. The chain carries TRBV12-3 or TRBV12-4 and TRBJ2-7; a possible D gene is TRBD2 (5 bases). The CDR3 length is 15 residues. Between the trimmed V and J ends, which lost 5 bases and 0 bases, there was a span of 14 bases. CDR3 sequence: CASSKGELTSYEQYF. Written as DNA, the CDR3 is TGTGCCAGCAGTAAGGGAGAGCTGACCTCCTACGAGCAGTACTTC.

This clonotype was recorded at least ten times. The chain recombines TRBV4-3 with TRBJ1-2; 7 bases align to TRBD1. The CDR3 runs to 14 residues. Germline lookup yields CDR1 LGHNA and CDR2 YSLEER. Unmatched junction bases numbered 7, after V lost 3 bases and J lost 6 bases. The CDR3 here is CASSQVTGIHGYTF. As DNA, the CDR3 is TGCGCCAGCAGCCAGGTGACAGGGATCCATGGCTACACCTTC.

The chain recombines TRBV4-2 with TRBJ2-1; no reliable D call. Trimming left V 4 bases short and J 6 bases short, with 10 bases between. Germline loops: CDR1 LGHNA, CDR2 YNFKEQ. The CDR3 has 13 residues. The CDR3 DNA follows: TGTGCCAGCAGCCTCAATAAGGGCAATGAGCAGTTCTTC. Translating gives CASSLNKGNEQFF.

V and J are TRBV4-3 and TRBJ2-2; 8 nucleotides match TRBD2. V was pared by 0 bases and J by 6 bases, with 9 bases of the junction left unmatched. Germline CDR1 LGHNA, CDR2 YSLEER. CDR3 length: 17 amino acids. CDR3 nucleotide sequence: TGCGCCAGCAGCCAAGATCTTCGGCGGGAGGCTCCCGGGGAGCTGTTTTTT. It codes for CASSQDLRREAPGELFF.